These 17 T cell receptor beta chains came from one sample sequenced in a study of T cells in women clearing cervical HPV infection. This table comes from immunoSEQ multiplex PCR, and its TCRdb copy is limited to in-frame clones, with some not included. The sample has some 33,000 clones. Sequencing was performed on blood buffy coat. All receptors derive from a woman between 18 and 75 years old with a cervical HPV16 infection that either progressed to CIN3+ or cleared (not recorded which).

As to this clone: The CDR3 end falls 3 residues outside the read, so it is completed with the germline J gene. The rearrangement links TRBV11-2 to TRBJ2-7, with TRBD1 matching 10 bases. This CDR3 comprises 15 residues. The V segment lost 5 bases and the J segment 1 base; nucleotides outside the gene matches: 5. The V gene's germline CDR1 is SGHAT and CDR2 FQNNGV. The sequenced part of the CDR3 DNA is TGTGCCAGCAGCACCGGGACAGGGGTTTCCTACGAG. This gives the protein CASSTGTGVSYE. From start to end, the CDR3 is CASSTGTGVSYEQYF.

As regards this clone: With the read ending 3 residues before the CDR3 end, the germline J gene is used to fill in that end. The J gene is TRBJ1-4, the V gene TRBV19; tentative D call: TRBD1 (6 bases). Germline V gene lookup returns CDR1 LNHDA and CDR2 SQIVND (reference sequence). The V gene lost 5 bases and the J gene lost 8 bases, with 18 bases spanning the gap. The CDR3 covers 15 residues. CDR3 bases read: TGTGCCAGTAGTCCTCAGGTAGGACAGTCGGAAAAA. Translation gives CASSPQVGQSEK. The entire CDR3 reads CASSPQVGQSEKLFF.

With respect to this clone: The read finishes 3 residues shy of the CDR3 end, and the germline J gene is used to complete it. The genes are TRBV6-2 or TRBV6-3 and TRBJ1-2, with a tentative D call TRBD1 (5 bases). The CDR3 covers 15 residues. Germline V gives CDR1 MNHEY, CDR2 SVGEGT. The CDR3 is CASRLLSGDLGDYTF. The part of the CDR3 DNA that was read is TGTGCCAGCAGACTACTTAGCGGAGACTTGGGGGAC.

Turning to this clone: The observed sequence ends 3 residues before the CDR3 terminus, with the missing tail filled in from the germline J gene. This sequence joins TRBV30 and TRBJ2-1; 12 bases fit TRBD2. Germline CDR1 reads GTSNPN; CDR2 reads SVGIG (reference sequence). The CDR3 loop spans 13 amino acids. The V and J ends lost 8 bases and 8 bases, in that order; junction bases with no gene match: 7. CDR3: CAETSGSFHEQFF. Partial CDR3 DNA: TGTGCCGAGACTAGCGGGAGTTTCCATGAG.

The CDR3: CAWEGGRGYTF. CDR3 bases read: TGTGCCTGGGAAGGGGGACGCGGC. This sequence joins TRBV30 and TRBJ1-2; perhaps TRBD1 as D (6 bases). The missing CDR3 end, 3 residues past where the read stops, is filled in from the germline J gene. The CDR3 has 11 residues. Germline CDR1 is GTSNPN and CDR2 is SVGIG (reference sequence).

In regard to this clone: The read comes to an end 3 residues before the CDR3 does, leaving the germline J gene to fill in the end. The chain employs TRBV13 and TRBJ2-1; the match to TRBD1 covers 7 bases. After removal of 5 bases from V and 3 bases from J, the junction contained 7 bases not matched to a gene. Germline V gene sequence: CDR1 PRHDT, CDR2 FYEKMQ (reference sequence). CDR3 length equals 15 residues. The CDR3 spells CASSDRQGIYNEQFF. The sequenced part of the CDR3 DNA is TGTGCCAGCAGCGACCGACAGGGCATCTACAATGAG.

Details on this clone: Sequencing ends 3 residues short of the CDR3 end; the germline J gene provides the rest. V gene TRBV30 combines with J gene TRBJ1-5; D remains ambiguous. The CDR3 is made up of 17 amino acids. Germline CDR1 reads GTSNPN; CDR2 reads SVGIG (reference sequence). V lost 5 bases and J lost 0, with 20 bases in between. The CDR3 bases that were read are TGTGCCTGGGACGGAGGGCCCCGTTCTCGTAGCAATCAGCCC. This gives the protein CAWDGGPRSRSNQP. The entire CDR3 reads CAWDGGPRSRSNQPQHF.

With respect to this clone: The read terminates 3 residues ahead of where the CDR3 ends, so the germline J gene completes it. The chain joins TRBV12-3 or TRBV12-4 to TRBJ2-7; TRBD1 might be the D (5 bases). Deletions cut 2 bases from V and 3 bases from J, with 11 bases between. The length of the CDR3 is 14 residues. The CDR3 DNA, read in part, is TGTGCCAGCAGTTTATGGCAGGGTTTCTACGAG. Protein product: CASSLWQGFYE. The entire CDR3 protein is CASSLWQGFYEQYF.

With regard to this clone: Read data end 3 residues before the CDR3 end; the end is taken from the germline J gene. This chain connects TRBV7-2 to TRBJ2-3; weak D call: TRBD1 (5 bases). CDR1 and CDR2 (germline): SGHTA, FQGNSA. The length of the CDR3 is 15 residues. Incomplete CDR3 DNA: TGTGCCAGCAGTCGACAACTCGACAGACAAGAGACG. Residues: CASSRQLDRQET. The CDR3 as a whole reads CASSRQLDRQETQYF.

Comments on this clone: Sequencing ends 3 residues short of the CDR3 end; the germline J gene provides the rest. The V call is TRBV5-6, the J call TRBJ2-7; TRBD1 matches 12 bases. V was pared by 1 base and J by 6 bases, with 5 bases of the junction left unmatched. The CDR3 totals 15 residues. Germline V gene lookup returns CDR1 SGHDT and CDR2 YYEEEE. The sequenced CDR3 bases are TGTGCCAGCAGCTTGCTGGGACAGGGGGCGGTCGAG. It specifies CASSLLGQGAVE. The full CDR3 sequence reads CASSLLGQGAVEQYF.

Comments on this clone: The read is 3 residues too short to cover the CDR3 end, so that end is filled in from the germline J gene. The J gene is TRBJ2-1, the V gene TRBV14; the match to TRBD2 covers 12 bases. There are 17 residues in the CDR3. Trimming at V came to 2 bases and at J to 4 bases, leaving 6 bases not matched to a gene. Germline lookup yields CDR1 SGHDN and CDR2 FVKESK. The CDR3 here is CASSQLTSGGRYNEQFF. The sequenced part of the CDR3 DNA is TGTGCCAGCAGCCAACTCACTAGCGGGGGGAGATACAATGAG.

With respect to this clone: The read ends 3 residues early relative to the CDR3; the germline J gene fills the gap. The chain combines TRBV20-1 with TRBJ2-5, with D possibly matching TRBD2 (5 bases). V was shortened by 6 bases and J by 1 base, with 12 bases between the two germline ends. CDR3 length equals 13 residues. Germline V gene data show CDR1 as DFQATT and CDR2 as SNEGSKA (reference sequence). CDR3 region: CSAPGVVQETQYF. The sequenced part of the CDR3 DNA is TGCAGTGCCCCCGGGGTAGTCCAAGAGACC.

Regarding this clone: Read coverage stops 3 residues before the CDR3 terminus; the germline J gene supplies the remainder. The chain is built from TRBV11-2 and TRBJ1-2, with a weak D call TRBD1 (5 bases). There are 14 residues in the CDR3. CDR1 is SGHAT, CDR2 FQNNGV, per germline. V lost 3 bases and J 4 bases, leaving 12 bases between the germline ends. CDR3 DNA (partial): TGTGCCAGCAGCTTCCGAGGGGTCCTCTATGGC. This sequence encodes CASSFRGVLYG. The full-length CDR3 reads as CASSFRGVLYGYTF.

About this clone itself: The read comes to an end 3 residues before the CDR3 does, leaving the germline J gene to fill in the end. The gene calls are TRBV2 and TRBJ1-1, with 12 bases lining up with TRBD1. Germline trimming cut 8 bases from V and 1 base from J; bases unmatched to any gene: 11. Looked up from germline, CDR1 is SNHLY and CDR2 is FYNNEI. The CDR3 has 17 amino acids. The covered CDR3 bases are TGTGCCAGCCGGGACAGGGGGCTACATTTAGAGAACACTGAA. Encoded protein: CASRDRGLHLENTE. The CDR3 as a whole reads CASRDRGLHLENTEAFF.

As for this clone: The CDR3 goes on 3 residues after the read ends, and that part is filled in from the germline J gene. The chain recombines TRBV27 with TRBJ1-1; the D gene is possibly TRBD1 (5 bases). This CDR3 is 14 amino acids long. V was pared by 4 bases and J by 6 bases, with 15 bases between. CDR1 is MNHEY, CDR2 SMNVEV, per germline (reference sequence). The CDR3 DNA, read in part, is TGTGCCAGCAGTTCTCCCGGGACTGCCTCTGAA. This codes for CASSSPGTASE. The entire CDR3 protein reads CASSSPGTASEAFF.

In regard to this clone: The DNA ends 3 residues before the CDR3 does, and the rest of the CDR3 is filled in from the germline J gene. Additional DNA sequences in this sample encode the identical CDR3. The chain uses TRBV14 and TRBJ2-1, with 7 bases aligning to TRBD2. The CDR3 length is 17 residues. Germline V gives CDR1 SGHDN, CDR2 FVKESK. J gave up 9 bases and V 1 base, and 15 bases lay outside the gene matches. The CDR3 spells CASSQGLAGASRGEQFF. CDR3 DNA (partial): TGTGCCAGCAGCCAAGGACTAGCTGGGGCCTCACGGGGTGAG.

This clone registers medium-sized by frequency. Read data end 3 residues before the CDR3 end; the end is taken from the germline J gene. The rearrangement uses TRBV19 and TRBJ2-5, with D possibly being TRBD2 (6 bases). V was trimmed by 6 bases and J by 6 bases, leaving 14 bases between them. The CDR3 has 13 amino acids. Looked up from germline, CDR1 is LNHDA and CDR2 is SQIVND (reference sequence). The CDR3 protein is CASRSRDSQTQYF. The part of the CDR3 DNA that was read is TGTGCCAGTAGGTCACGGGACTCTCAGACC.